Following are 20 T cell receptor beta chains from one sample sequenced in a study of cytomegalovirus exposure and HLA in healthy donors. The PCR employed 60 Vbeta primers together with 13 Jbeta primers. Libraries were prepared by immunoSEQ multiplex PCR; TCRdb keeps only in-frame clonotypes and omits some of them. The sample has about 130,000 clones; around 77% are singletons. The sequencing input was PBMCs. Source of these receptors: a male donor in good health and CMV-seropositive.

The chain couples TRBV6-1 to TRBJ2-2; 7 nucleotides line up with TRBD1. Germline V gene data show CDR1 as MNHNS and CDR2 as SASEGT. V lost 1 base and J lost 4; bases outside the gene matches: 0. The CDR3 consists of 14 residues. The CDR3 here is CASSEDRGTGELFF. Written as DNA, the CDR3 is TGTGCCAGCAGTGAAGACAGGGGCACCGGGGAGCTGTTTTTT.

The chain employs TRBV9 and TRBJ2-5; 7 bases map to TRBD1. Judging by the DNA end, TRBJ2-7 fits better; the J call may be wrong. The CDR3 contains 13 residues. The V gene's germline CDR1 is SGDLS and CDR2 YYNGEE. The CDR3: CASSEGQSYEQYF. The CDR3 DNA sequence: TGTGCCAGCAGCGAGGGACAGTCCTACGAGCAGTACTTC.

CDR3 residues: CASSLVGGGDQETQYF. Here the CDR3 DNA reads TGTGCCAGCAGCTTGGTGGGCGGGGGGGACCAAGAGACCCAGTACTTC. This rearrangement joins TRBV5-6 to TRBJ2-5, with 9 bases aligning to TRBD2. The CDR3 contains 16 residues. Trimming took 0 bases from V and 0 from J; bases not matched to a gene: 3. Germline V lookup: CDR1 SGHDT, CDR2 YYEEEE.

This clone was observed a single time. The V and J genes are TRBV19 and TRBJ2-3; D unclear. V was shortened by 1 base and J by 5 bases, with 10 bases between the two germline ends. Looked up from germline, CDR1 is LNHDA and CDR2 is SQIVND (reference sequence). The CDR3 runs to 14 residues. The CDR3 nucleotides read TGTGCCAGTAGTATAGTCCAAGGCGGAGATACGCAGTATTTT. Its protein is CASSIVQGGDTQYF.

The chain couples TRBV7-9 to TRBJ2-1, with 8 bases identical to TRBD1. This CDR3 comprises 16 residues. From germline, CDR1 is SEHNR and CDR2 FQNEAQ (reference sequence). With 4 bases clipped from V and 5 bases from J, the junction kept 10 bases outside the gene matches. CDR3 amino acids: CASSSDPGQVHNEQFF. The CDR3 DNA reads TGTGCCAGCAGCTCCGACCCGGGACAGGTTCACAATGAGCAGTTCTTC.

Comments on this clone: An end of the junction differs from the germline gene, which may be a read error. V is TRBV7-9 and J is TRBJ2-7; perhaps TRBD1 as D (6 bases). Germline V lookup: CDR1 SEHNR, CDR2 FQNEAQ (reference sequence). This CDR3 has 12 amino acids. The CDR3 DNA follows: TGTTCCAGCAGAGGGGGATCCTACGAGCAGTACTTC. Translating it yields CSSRGGSYEQYF.

Only a few counts were recorded for this clone. The chain uses TRBV18 and TRBJ1-5; TRBD1 is a possible D gene (5 bases). V gave up 6 bases and J gave up 6 bases, with 9 bases separating them. The CDR3 totals 12 residues. Germline V gene data show CDR1 as KGHSH and CDR2 as LQKENI. The CDR3, as DNA: TGTGCCAGCTCCGCGGGGGGTCAGCCCCAGCATTTT. Amino acid sequence: CASSAGGQPQHF.

This chain connects TRBV6-5 to TRBJ1-1; D call uncertain. Trimming removed 2 bases at V and 0 bases at J, with 10 bases between. The CDR3 has 15 residues. The germline V gene has CDR1 MNHEY and CDR2 SVGAGI. The CDR3 sequence is CASSYNWQLNTEAFF. CDR3 nucleotide sequence: TGTGCCAGCAGTTACAATTGGCAGTTGAACACTGAAGCTTTCTTT.

Only one count was recorded for this clone. No conserved phenylalanine or tryptophan is present at the end of the CDR3, so a read error is the likely explanation. V gene TRBV9 combines with J gene TRBJ2-7; 7 bases are shared with TRBD1. CDR3 length: 15 amino acids. With 0 bases clipped from V and 2 bases from J, the junction kept 5 bases outside the gene matches. From germline, CDR1 is SGDLS and CDR2 YYNGEE. CDR3 nucleotides: TGTGCCAGCAGCGTAGAGGGGGCAGGGGCCTACGAGCAGTACCTC. It yields the protein CASSVEGAGAYEQYL.

The rearrangement joins TRBV9 to TRBJ2-5, with 7 bases identical to TRBD1. The V segment lost 4 bases and the J segment 0 bases; nucleotides outside the gene matches: 15. From germline, CDR1 is SGDLS and CDR2 YYNGEE. This CDR3 is built from 18 residues. The CDR3 nucleotides are TGTGCCAGCAGCCCCAATTTGGGGACAGTAATATACCAAGAGACCCAGTACTTC. This encodes CASSPNLGTVIYQETQYF. The full variable domain, its missing parts supplied by reference TRBV9 and TRBJ2-5, is DSGVTQTPKHLITATGQRVTLRCSPRSGDLSVYWYQQSLDQGLQFLIQYYNGEERAKGNILERFSAQQFPDLHSELNLSSLELGDSALYFCASSPNLGTVIYQETQYFGPGTRLLVL.

In DNA, the CDR3 is TGTGCCAGCAGATTTGACAGGGGGCAGTACGAGCAGTACTTC. Its translation: CASRFDRGQYEQYF. J is TRBJ2-7 and V is TRBV6-6; 10 bases agree with TRBD1. Germline loops: CDR1 MNHNY, CDR2 SVGAGI (reference sequence). The V and J ends lost 6 bases and 4 bases, in that order; junction bases with no gene match: 6. This CDR3 has 14 amino acids.

This rearrangement joins TRBV19 to TRBJ1-2; D unclear. V was shortened by 4 bases and J by 1 base, with 7 bases between the two germline ends. In germline, CDR1 is LNHDA, CDR2 SQIVND (reference sequence). The CDR3 is 13 residues long. The CDR3 region has the DNA TGTGCCAGTAGTACCCAGGATAACTATGGCTACACCTTC. It codes for CASSTQDNYGYTF.

This chain uses TRBV7-3 with TRBJ1-6, with TRBD1 matching 8 bases. The ends lost 5 bases at V and 9 bases at J; junction bases unmatched: 6. Germline V lookup: CDR1 SGHTA, CDR2 FQGTGA. The CDR3 is made up of 14 amino acids. This CDR3 is CASSVDRAGSPLHF. CDR3 sequence (DNA): TGTGCCAGCAGCGTGGACAGGGCGGGTTCACCCCTCCACTTT.

V usage is TRBV6-1 and J usage is TRBJ1-4; D might be TRBD1 (5 bases). With 3 bases removed from V and 8 bases from J, the gap between germline ends came to 13 bases. The germline V gene has CDR1 MNHNS and CDR2 SASEGT. The CDR3 runs to 14 residues. The CDR3 here is CASSDRQRGEKLFF. The CDR3 coding sequence is TGTGCCAGCAGTGACAGACAACGGGGGGAAAAACTGTTTTTT.

For this clone: The sample carries other DNA sequences with the same CDR3. This chain joins TRBV19 and TRBJ2-7, with 8 nucleotides matching TRBD1. The V segment lost 5 bases and the J segment 3 bases; nucleotides outside the gene matches: 3. This CDR3 region has 13 residues. Germline V lookup: CDR1 LNHDA, CDR2 SQIVND (reference sequence). Here the CDR3 DNA reads TGTGCCAGTAGTCCAGGGGGCCGCTACGAGCAGTACTTC. Its translation: CASSPGGRYEQYF.

The chain has TRBV28 and TRBJ1-2; D is unresolved. CDR1 is MDHEN and CDR2 is SYDVKM in the germline V gene. V was trimmed by 3 bases and J by 4 bases, leaving 6 bases between them. The CDR3 runs 12 residues. In DNA, the CDR3 is TGTGCCAGCAGTTTGAGCGTCTATGGCTACACCTTC. Translation gives CASSLSVYGYTF.

The chain combines TRBV4-2 with TRBJ2-3, with 12 bases identical to TRBD2. Germline lookup yields CDR1 LGHNA and CDR2 YNFKEQ. This CDR3 contains 21 residues. Trimming at V came to 3 bases and at J to 0 bases, leaving 16 bases not matched to a gene. The CDR3 sequence: CASSQRLRTSGDTPSTDTQYF. DNA for the CDR3: TGTGCCAGCAGCCAGCGCCTCCGGACTAGCGGGGACACCCCTAGCACAGATACGCAGTATTTT.

The CDR3 DNA reads TGTGCCAGCAGCTTAGATTCCGGGAGGACCGGGGAGCTGTTTTTT. Translation gives CASSLDSGRTGELFF. V and J are TRBV13 and TRBJ2-2, with TRBD2 identical over 7 bases. CDR1 is PRHDT and CDR2 is FYEKMQ in the germline V gene (reference sequence). Trimming removed 1 base from V and 5 bases from J; junction bases left unmatched: 4. The CDR3 contains 15 residues.

The chain couples TRBV25-1 to TRBJ2-7; TRBD1 agrees at 9 bases. The CDR3 is 15 amino acids. The junction had 9 bases not matched to a gene; V was cut back by 4 bases and J by 5 bases. Germline loops: CDR1 MGHDK, CDR2 SYGVNS. The CDR3 protein is CASSVLGQGWHEQYF. The CDR3 bases are TGTGCCAGCAGTGTATTGGGACAGGGCTGGCACGAGCAGTACTTC.

Only one count was recorded for this clone. This sequence joins TRBV7-9 and TRBJ1-4, with 7 bases that match TRBD1. CDR3 length equals 14 residues. Germline lookup yields CDR1 SEHNR and CDR2 FQNEAQ (reference sequence). With V trimmed by 5 bases and J by 5 bases, 5 bases remained unmatched. The CDR3 region is CASSKDRSNEKLFF. The DNA for the CDR3 is TGTGCCAGCAGCAAGGACAGGAGCAATGAAAAACTGTTTTTT.